This T cell receptor beta chain was captured by sequencing in a study of cytomegalovirus exposure and HLA in healthy donors. Study as a whole: An earlier analysis found fewer than 140 million unique TCR beta sequences from approximately 170 million T cells.

The PCR made use of 60 Vbeta and 13 Jbeta primers. TCRdb's copy holds only in-frame clones and misses some; the assay was immunoSEQ multiplex PCR. The sample has more than 100,000 clones; around 80% are singletons. CDR3 length: 15 residues. Trimming cost V 3 bases and J 3 bases, with 14 bases left between them. CDR1 and CDR2 from the germline V gene are WNHNN and SYGVQD (reference sequence). Study observations and caveats: Per published accounts, TCR beta sequences correctly predicted the HLA-A and HLA-B alleles of most subjects.

With regard to this clone: Its antigen remains unidentified.

The origin of this receptor is a woman aged 18 to 35 in good health and CMV-seronegative. Sequenced sample: PBMCs. The chain recombines TRBV10-1 with TRBJ2-5, with D perhaps TRBD2 (6 bases). The CDR3 coding sequence is TGCGCCAGCAGTGAAGAAGGAGGGTCGGAAGAGACCCAGTACTTC. Translating gives CASSEEGGSEETQYF.